The rows below give T cell receptor beta chains drawn from one sample of a study of lymphopenia after photon versus proton radiotherapy. This table comes from immunoSEQ multiplex PCR, and its TCRdb copy is limited to in-frame clones, with some not included. The table shows about 160,000 clones, with 80% to 90% occurring only once. The sequencing used peripheral blood, collected from a patient treated with photon-based radiotherapy. The source of these receptors is a man between 50 and 59 years old with gastric cancer. Both conserved end residues are part of each CDR3. A D gene is named only where the DNA matches it firmly. Size tells how often a clone was seen (once, few, many) or the class of an expanded clone, and some rows leave it out.

D: NA
size: NA
J: TRBJ2-3
length: 12
V: TRBV7-8
DNA: TGTGCCAGCAGCTGGGCCCGGGAGCTCCCTTATTTT
CDR3: CASSWARELPYF

D: NA
size: NA
J: TRBJ1-4
length: 15
V: TRBV9
DNA: TGTGCCAGCAGCGTAGAGGATAGGGTACCAGAAAAACTGTTTTTT
CDR3: CASSVEDRVPEKLFF

D: TRBD2
size: NA
J: TRBJ2-5
length: 14
V: TRBV5-6
DNA: TGTGCCAGCAGCTTCCTAGCGGGACAGGAGACCCAGTACTTC
CDR3: CASSFLAGQETQYF

D: NA
size: NA
J: TRBJ2-7
length: 15
V: TRBV27
DNA: TGTGCCAGCAGTCCCCTTAGGTTCAGGGGCGACGAGCAGTACTTC
CDR3: CASSPLRFRGDEQYF

D: NA
size: NA
J: TRBJ2-5
length: 14
V: TRBV9
DNA: TGTGCCAGCAGCGCAGGGACCATACAAGAGACCCAGTACTTC
CDR3: CASSAGTIQETQYF

D: TRBD2
size: once
J: TRBJ2-1
length: 15
V: TRBV29-1
DNA: TGCAGCGTTGAAAAAGGGAGCGGGAGTGTCAATGAGCAGTTCTTC
CDR3: CSVEKGSGSVNEQFF

D: TRBD1
size: NA
J: TRBJ1-1
length: 17
V: TRBV28
DNA: TGTGCCAGCATCCCGTGGCGGGACAGTATTTTGAACACTGAAGCTTTCTTT
CDR3: CASIPWRDSILNTEAFF

D: NA
size: once
J: TRBJ2-7
length: 14
V: TRBV7-2
DNA: TGTGCCAGCAGCTTAGTACAGATTTCCTACGAGCAGTACTTC
CDR3: CASSLVQISYEQYF

D: NA
size: NA
J: TRBJ2-7
length: 14
V: TRBV5-1
DNA: TGCGCCAGCAGCTTGGTACCGGGCACCTACGAGCAGTACTTC
CDR3: CASSLVPGTYEQYF

D: NA
size: NA
J: TRBJ2-3
length: 14
V: TRBV6-4
DNA: TGTGCCAGCAGTGACTCAGGTTGGACAGATACGCAGTATTTT
CDR3: CASSDSGWTDTQYF

D: NA
size: NA
J: TRBJ2-2
length: 16
V: TRBV13
DNA: TGTGCCAGCAGCTATGGACTACCCGGGGGCACCGGGGAGCTGTTTTTT
CDR3: CASSYGLPGGTGELFF

D: NA
size: NA
J: TRBJ2-7
length: 13
V: TRBV19
DNA: TGTGCCAGTAGTCCCCGGGAATGGTACGAGCAGTACTTC
CDR3: CASSPREWYEQYF

D: TRBD1
size: NA
J: TRBJ1-3
length: 14
V: TRBV28
DNA: TGTGCCAGCAGTTTACAGGGGGCTGGAAACACCATATATTTT
CDR3: CASSLQGAGNTIYF

D: NA
size: NA
J: TRBJ2-7
length: 15
V: TRBV7-2
DNA: TGTGCCAGCAGCCTCCGGCAGGGCCCACCCTACGAGCAGTACTTC
CDR3: CASSLRQGPPYEQYF

D: TRBD1
size: NA
J: TRBJ1-4
length: 16
V: TRBV6-1
DNA: TGTGCCAGCAGTGTCAGGGGGCAGGCAACTAATGAAAAACTGTTTTTT
CDR3: CASSVRGQATNEKLFF

D: TRBD1
size: NA
J: TRBJ2-2
length: 16
V: TRBV25-1
DNA: TGTGCCAGCAGTGACCCCCGACAGGGAATCACCGGGGAGCTGTTTTTT
CDR3: CASSDPRQGITGELFF

D: NA
size: NA
J: TRBJ1-4
length: 14
V: TRBV6-1
DNA: TGTGCCAGCAGTGCTGGGGACGGCGGTGAAAAACTGTTTTTT
CDR3: CASSAGDGGEKLFF

D: TRBD1
size: medium-sized
J: TRBJ1-5
length: 14
V: TRBV5-4
DNA: TGTGCCAGCAGCCGACAGGGGGCGGATCAGCCCCAGCATTTT
CDR3: CASSRQGADQPQHF

D: NA
size: NA
J: TRBJ1-4
length: 13
V: TRBV18
DNA: TGTGCCAGCTCACCAAGGGAGAATGAAAAACTGTTTTTT
CDR3: CASSPRENEKLFF

D: NA
size: NA
J: TRBJ2-1
length: 13
V: TRBV14
DNA: TGTGCCAGCCAACTCGGGAGTTACAATGAGCAGTTCTTC
CDR3: CASQLGSYNEQFF

D: NA
size: once
J: TRBJ1-1
length: 14
V: TRBV2
DNA: TGTGCCAGCAGTGCGACAGCAGGGAACACTGAAGCTTTCTTT
CDR3: CASSATAGNTEAFF

D: NA
size: NA
J: TRBJ1-4
length: 14
V: TRBV28
DNA: TGTGCCAGCAGTCGGACCGAAACTAATGAAAAACTGTTTTTT
CDR3: CASSRTETNEKLFF

D: TRBD1
size: NA
J: TRBJ1-2
length: 14
V: TRBV15
DNA: TGTGCCACCAGCTTTCGGTCGACAGGGAGAGGCTACACCTTC
CDR3: CATSFRSTGRGYTF

D: NA
size: NA
J: TRBJ1-4
length: 13
V: TRBV30
DNA: TGTGCCAGGAGGGACATCCGAAATGAAAAACTGTTTTTT
CDR3: CARRDIRNEKLFF

D: TRBD1
size: NA
J: TRBJ1-1
length: 17
V: TRBV11-3
DNA: TGTGCCAGCAGCCTAGGGAGGACAGGGTATGGGGACACTGAAGCTTTCTTT
CDR3: CASSLGRTGYGDTEAFF

D: NA
size: NA
J: TRBJ2-6
length: 16
V: TRBV5-1
DNA: TGCGCCAGCAGCCCACCAACGGGTTCTGGGGCCAACGTCCTGACTTTC
CDR3: CASSPPTGSGANVLTF

D: NA
size: NA
J: TRBJ2-2
length: 15
V: TRBV9
DNA: TGTGCCAGCAGCGTTTTCGGGAGTGGCACCGGGGAGCTGTTTTTT
CDR3: CASSVFGSGTGELFF

D: TRBD2
size: NA
J: TRBJ2-1
length: 17
V: TRBV27
DNA: TGTGCCAGCAGTTTATCGTACGGGAGGGCCGATTTCAATGAGCAGTTCTTC
CDR3: CASSLSYGRADFNEQFF

D: NA
size: once
J: TRBJ2-7
length: 13
V: TRBV19
DNA: TGTGCCAGTAGTATTGGGGGATTCTACGAGCAGTACTTC
CDR3: CASSIGGFYEQYF

D: TRBD2
size: NA
J: TRBJ2-5
length: 19
V: TRBV9
DNA: TGTGCCAGCAGCGTAGCCCCGACGGCTAGCGGAACAATCCAAGAGACCCAGTACTTC
CDR3: CASSVAPTASGTIQETQYF

D: TRBD1
size: NA
J: TRBJ1-1
length: 16
V: TRBV4-1
DNA: TGCGCCAGCAGCCAAACAGGGGGCTTTGGAAACACTGAAGCTTTCTTT
CDR3: CASSQTGGFGNTEAFF

D: NA
size: NA
J: TRBJ1-2
length: 13
V: TRBV6-1
DNA: TGTGCCAGCAGTGAGACAGAGGAGTATGGCTACACCTTC
CDR3: CASSETEEYGYTF

D: NA
size: once
J: TRBJ1-2
length: 11
V: TRBV7-8
DNA: TGTGCCAGCAGTCTGTATAATGGCTACACCTTC
CDR3: CASSLYNGYTF

D: NA
size: NA
J: TRBJ1-2
length: 12
V: TRBV7-2
DNA: TGTGCCAGCAGCTTCCAGGGTGACGGCTACACCTTC
CDR3: CASSFQGDGYTF

D: NA
size: once
J: TRBJ2-3
length: 12
V: TRBV4-1
DNA: TGCGCCAGCTCCAAATTGGGTAGTACGCAGTATTTT
CDR3: CASSKLGSTQYF

D: NA
size: NA
J: TRBJ1-2
length: 15
V: TRBV28
DNA: TGTGCCAGCAGTCCTCCCAACAGGGCTAACTATGGCTACACCTTC
CDR3: CASSPPNRANYGYTF

D: TRBD2
size: few
J: TRBJ2-2
length: 17
V: TRBV19
DNA: TGTGCCAGTACCGGGACTAGCGGGAGTGTCGGCGCCGGGGAGCTGTTTTTT
CDR3: CASTGTSGSVGAGELFF

D: TRBD2
size: NA
J: TRBJ2-1
length: 16
V: TRBV11-2
DNA: TGTGCCAGCAGGCAGATAGCGGGAGGCTCCTACAATGAGCAGTTCTTC
CDR3: CASRQIAGGSYNEQFF

D: NA
size: few
J: TRBJ2-2
length: 16
V: TRBV30
DNA: TGTGCCTGGAGCCGTAAAAGTGGGGGAGACACCGGGGAGCTGTTTTTT
CDR3: CAWSRKSGGDTGELFF

D: TRBD1
size: NA
J: TRBJ2-1
length: 16
V: TRBV9
DNA: TGTGCCAGCAGCCCTAGAGGGGACAGGGGGTTTCATGAGCAGTTCTTC
CDR3: CASSPRGDRGFHEQFF

D: NA
size: once
J: TRBJ2-3
length: 15
V: TRBV6-4
DNA: TGTGCCAGCAGTCAAGCGGGTCAAGGCGCAGATACGCAGTATTTT
CDR3: CASSQAGQGADTQYF

D: TRBD1
size: NA
J: TRBJ1-4
length: 16
V: TRBV30
DNA: TGTGCCTGGGGGCCCGGACAGGGGGCCACTAATGAAAAACTGTTTTTT
CDR3: CAWGPGQGATNEKLFF

D: NA
size: NA
J: TRBJ2-3
length: 13
V: TRBV14
DNA: TGTGCCAGCAGCTTTCAAAATGTAGATACGCAGTATTTT
CDR3: CASSFQNVDTQYF

D: TRBD2
size: NA
J: TRBJ2-6
length: 18
V: TRBV11-2
DNA: TGTGCCAGCAGCTTAGATCTAGCGGGGATCTCTGGGGCCAACGTCCTGACTTTC
CDR3: CASSLDLAGISGANVLTF

D: NA
size: NA
J: TRBJ2-2
length: 14
V: TRBV10-3
DNA: TGTGCCATCAGTGGGACCGTGAACACCGGGGAGCTGTTTTTT
CDR3: CAISGTVNTGELFF

D: TRBD1
size: NA
J: TRBJ2-7
length: 16
V: TRBV18
DNA: TGTGCCAGCTCACCCGGTGTCGACAGGGAGATCTACGAGCAGTACTTC
CDR3: CASSPGVDREIYEQYF

D: TRBD1
size: few
J: TRBJ2-3
length: 17
V: TRBV5-6
DNA: TGTGCCAGCAGCTTGACTCTAGGACAGGGGCGCGCAGATACGCAGTATTTT
CDR3: CASSLTLGQGRADTQYF

D: NA
size: NA
J: TRBJ2-3
length: 15
V: TRBV7-6
DNA: TGTGCCAGCAGCTCGAGACTAGGGAGCACAGATACGCAGTATTTT
CDR3: CASSSRLGSTDTQYF

D: NA
size: once
J: TRBJ2-7
length: 17
V: TRBV28
DNA: TGTGCCAGCAGCTTACGGTTTTTGGGGAAGGAAGCTCTCGAGCAGTACTTC
CDR3: CASSLRFLGKEALEQYF

D: TRBD1
size: NA
J: TRBJ2-2
length: 17
V: TRBV6-1
DNA: TGTGCCAGCAGTGTCGTAATGCGGACAGGGGGGCCCGGGGAGCTGTTTTTT
CDR3: CASSVVMRTGGPGELFF

D: TRBD1
size: NA
J: TRBJ1-1
length: 15
V: TRBV6-5
DNA: TGTGCCAGCAGTCAACAGACAGGGATCGGCACTGAAGCTTTCTTT
CDR3: CASSQQTGIGTEAFF

D: NA
size: NA
J: TRBJ1-1
length: 14
V: TRBV6-4
DNA: TGTGCCAGCAGTTCCGACAGGCGACGGACTGAAGCTTTCTTT
CDR3: CASSSDRRRTEAFF

D: NA
size: NA
J: TRBJ2-3
length: 15
V: TRBV7-2
DNA: TGTGCCAGCAGCTTAAAGGGCGGGATGTACGATACGCAGTATTTT
CDR3: CASSLKGGMYDTQYF

D: NA
size: few
J: TRBJ1-4
length: 13
V: TRBV18
DNA: TGTGCCAGCTCACCCGCGCCGAGGGAAAAACTGTTTTTT
CDR3: CASSPAPREKLFF